One sample yielded the 13 T cell receptor beta chains listed below, sequenced in a study of T cells in Graves' hyperthyroidism and ophthalmopathy. Researchers amplified the TCR beta CDR3 regions from RNA transcripts. When the TCR CDR3 underwent first-round RT-PCR, the HTBI primer set was used. TCRdb independently ran MiXCR on the multiplex PCR reads; one entry per CDR3 protein. Among hundreds of thousands of distinct CDR3 sequences listed, over 20% were seen once. The specimen was blood. These receptors were taken from a woman in her thirties or forties with Graves' ophthalmopathy.

This clonotype was counted many times. The V gene is TRBV28, the J gene TRBJ2-5; D call uncertain. Trimming left V 4 bases short and J 5 bases short, with 14 bases between. This CDR3 spans 14 amino acids. CDR1 and CDR2 from the germline V gene are MDHEN and SYDVKM. CDR3 region: CASSYFLGRETQYF. The CDR3 DNA is TGTGCCAGCAGTTATTTCCTGGGTCGGGAGACCCAGTACTTC.

This clonotype was detected many times. The chain joins TRBV20-1 to TRBJ2-7; D possibly matches TRBD1 or TRBD2 (6 bases each). CDR1 DFQATT and CDR2 SNEGSKA come from the germline V gene (reference sequence). V shed 3 bases and J shed 3 bases, with 15 bases lying between them. The CDR3 has 14 amino acids. CDR3 nucleotides: TGCAGTGCTAGGGACAGCGGGTTTTACTACGAGCAGTACTTC. Protein: CSARDSGFYYEQYF.

This clonotype was counted ten times or more. The rearrangement uses TRBV11-2 and TRBJ2-7; 8 bases are shared with TRBD2. The germline CDR1 and CDR2 sequences are SGHAT and FQNNGV. The CDR3 runs 17 residues. Unmatched junction bases numbered 7, after V lost 0 bases and J lost 0 bases. The CDR3 protein is CASSLDRVAGRSYEQYF. The CDR3 nucleotides read TGTGCCAGCAGCTTAGATCGGGTAGCGGGACGCTCCTACGAGCAGTACTTC.

This clonotype occurred many times. CDR3 amino acids: CSARDWDSRAEQYF. CDR3 coding DNA: TGCAGTGCGAGGGACTGGGATAGCAGGGCCGAGCAGTACTTC. The genes are TRBV20-1 and TRBJ2-7; D might be TRBD2 (6 bases). Germline assignment: CDR1 DFQATT and CDR2 SNEGSKA (reference sequence). This CDR3 is 14 amino acids long. Deletions cut 6 bases from V and 6 bases from J, with 21 bases between.

This clonotype has ten or more counts. The chain carries TRBV7-2 and TRBJ2-5; possible D gene TRBD1, 6 bases. The CDR3 length is 15 residues. V lost 2 bases and J 2 bases, leaving 12 bases between the germline ends. From germline, CDR1 is SGHTA and CDR2 FQGNSA. CDR3 sequence (DNA): TGTGCCAGCAGCTTATTAGGGACACCTCAAGAGACCCAGTACTTC. Protein: CASSLLGTPQETQYF.

In this sample, this clonotype turned up many times. The chain has TRBV28 and TRBJ2-3; the D is unclear. The CDR3 totals 14 residues. CDR1 MDHEN and CDR2 SYDVKM come from the germline V gene. The V end was cut by 2 bases, the J end by 6 bases, with 12 bases between. Written as DNA, the CDR3 is TGTGCCAGCAGTTTAGTCTGGAGCTTTGATACGCAGTATTTT. Amino acid sequence: CASSLVWSFDTQYF. The full variable domain, with the rest looked up from reference TRBV28 and TRBJ2-3, is DVKVTQSSRYLVKRTGEKVFLECVQDMDHENMFWYRQDPGLGLRLIYFSYDVKMKEKGDIPEGYSVSREKKERFSLILESASTNQTSMYLCASSLVWSFDTQYFGPGTRLTVL.

This chain uses TRBV5-1 with TRBJ2-7; D tentatively fits TRBD1 or TRBD2 (5 bases each). CDR1 is SGHRS and CDR2 is YFSETQ in the germline V gene. V lost 4 bases and J lost 1, with 15 bases in between. The CDR3 contains 15 residues. The CDR3 bases are TGCGCCAGCAGCGCCCCCCGTGGGGGTTCCTACGAGCAGTACTTC. As protein: CASSAPRGGSYEQYF.

The chain links TRBV12-3 or TRBV12-4 to TRBJ1-5; D gene uncertain. The CDR3 runs to 15 residues. Trimming left V 5 bases short and J 5 bases short, with 16 bases between. This chain's CDR3 is CASSPGASPYQPQHF. The CDR3 DNA is TGTGCCAGCAGTCCCGGCGCCTCACCTTATCAGCCCCAGCATTTT.

There are many counts of this clonotype. The rearrangement uses TRBV6-5 and TRBJ2-7, with D perhaps matching TRBD1 (5 bases). CDR3 length: 13 amino acids. With 8 bases removed from V and 0 bases from J, the gap between germline ends came to 11 bases. Per the germline V gene, CDR1 is MNHEY and CDR2 is SVGAGI. CDR3 nucleotide sequence: TGTGCCAGCCTCGACAGACTCTCCTACGAGCAGTACTTC. Residues: CASLDRLSYEQYF.

This clonotype was counted many times. V gene TRBV30 combines with J gene TRBJ1-5, with TRBD1 matching 8 bases. Germline lookup yields CDR1 GTSNPN and CDR2 SVGIG (reference sequence). V lost 2 bases, J lost 3 bases, and 6 bases stayed unmatched. The CDR3 has 15 residues. The CDR3 DNA reads TGTGCCTGGAGTTCCGGGACAGGCTTCAATCAGCCCCAGCATTTT. Its translation is CAWSSGTGFNQPQHF.

This clonotype has ten or more counts. The rearrangement uses TRBV19 and TRBJ2-7, with 12 bases that match TRBD1. The germline V gene encodes CDR1 LNHDA and CDR2 SQIVND (reference sequence). V lost 6 bases and J lost 3; bases outside the gene matches: 6. The CDR3 sequence is 15 residues long. CDR3 sequence reads: CASSDRDRGHYEQYF. Written as DNA, the CDR3 is TGTGCCAGTAGCGACCGGGACAGGGGGCACTACGAGCAGTACTTC. Together with reference TRBV19 and TRBJ2-7, the CDR3 gives the full variable domain: DGGITQSPKYLFRKEGQNVTLSCEQNLNHDAMYWYRQDPGQGLRLIYYSQIVNDFQKGDIAEGYSVSREKKESFPLTVTSAQKNPTAFYLCASSDRDRGHYEQYFGPGTRLTVT.

This clonotype was detected ten times or more. This sequence joins TRBV10-3 and TRBJ2-5; 9 nucleotides agree with TRBD2. CDR3 length equals 15 residues. After removal of 6 bases from V and 4 bases from J, the junction contained 9 bases not matched to a gene. The germline V gene has CDR1 ENHRY and CDR2 SYGVKD. As DNA, the CDR3 is TGTGCCATCAGCACCCTAGCGGGAATATCAGAGACCCAGTACTTC. This encodes CAISTLAGISETQYF.

This clonotype was observed at least ten times. V gene TRBV6-5 combines with J gene TRBJ1-1; D call uncertain. The CDR3 runs to 14 residues. V gave up 0 bases and J gave up 1 base, with 6 bases separating them. Germline CDR1 MNHEY, CDR2 SVGAGI. The CDR3: CASSYSRENTEAFF. The CDR3 coding sequence is TGTGCCAGCAGTTACTCGAGGGAGAACACTGAAGCTTTCTTT.